The next 7 T cell receptor beta chains were all read from a single sample in a study of blood T cell repertoires in COVID-19. Assay used: immunoSEQ multiplex PCR; TCRdb lists only in-frame clones, some missing. The sample lists about 210,000 clones; 90% to 95% were seen once. The sample taken for sequencing was peripheral blood. The source is a man younger than 40 with acute or convalescent COVID-19.

The rearrangement uses TRBV5-1 and TRBJ2-5; possible D gene TRBD2, 7 bases. Germline loops: CDR1 SGHRS, CDR2 YFSETQ. This CDR3 comprises 17 residues. Trimming pared 4 bases from V and 4 bases from J, leaving 23 bases between. The CDR3 sequence: CASSPGLGGGPAETQYF. CDR3 nucleotides: TGCGCCAGCAGCCCTGGTCTAGGGGGAGGGCCGGCAGAGACCCAGTACTTC.

The genes are TRBV3-1 (or the pseudogene TRBV3-2) and TRBJ2-3; 9 positions match TRBD2. V lost 4 bases to trimming and J lost 0 bases; unmatched junction nucleotides: 2. Germline CDR1 LGHDT, CDR2 YNNKEL (reference sequence). The CDR3 totals 15 residues. In DNA, the CDR3 is TGTGCCAGCAGCCCTCTAGCGGGAAGCACAGATACGCAGTATTTT. It codes for CASSPLAGSTDTQYF.

The chain employs TRBV2 and TRBJ1-2; no clear D. The germline V gene encodes CDR1 SNHLY and CDR2 FYNNEI. This CDR3 is built from 15 residues. Trimming pared 4 bases from V and 5 bases from J, leaving 17 bases between. The CDR3 reads CASSADNNGIYGYTF. In DNA, the CDR3 is TGTGCCAGCAGTGCAGACAATAACGGCATATATGGCTACACCTTC.

The V gene is TRBV3-1 (or the pseudogene TRBV3-2), the J gene TRBJ1-1; D is uncertain. The CDR3 contains 15 residues. Trimming took 1 base from V and 3 from J, leaving 12 bases between them. The V gene's germline CDR1 is LGHDT and CDR2 YNNKEL (reference sequence). CDR3 nucleotides: TGTGCCAGCAGCCAAGTTGGAGCGAGGCACACTGAAGCTTTCTTT. It is translated as CASSQVGARHTEAFF.

The chain links TRBV5-1 to TRBJ1-6; the D gene is possibly TRBD1 (6 bases). V gave up 2 bases and J gave up 6 bases, with 15 bases separating them. Germline CDR1 SGHRS, CDR2 YFSETQ. The CDR3 is 16 amino acids. CDR3 loop: CASSFKGEFSNSPLHF. CDR3 bases: TGCGCCAGCAGCTTCAAGGGGGAATTTAGTAATTCACCCCTCCACTTT. The full variable domain, in which reference TRBV5-1 and TRBJ1-6 provide the parts outside the CDR3, is KAGVTQTPRYLIKTRGQQVTLSCSPISGHRSVSWYQQTPGQGLQFLFEYFSETQRNKGNFPGRFSGRQFSNSRSEMNVSTLELGDSALYLCASSFKGEFSNSPLHFGNGTRLTVT.

This chain connects TRBV11-3 to TRBJ2-1; perhaps TRBD1 as D (5 bases). The V gene lost 1 base and the J gene lost 2 bases, with 9 bases spanning the gap. In germline, CDR1 is SGHNT, CDR2 YENEEA. The CDR3 loop spans 15 amino acids. CDR3 protein: CASSLGRVTYNEQFF. The CDR3, as DNA: TGTGCCAGCAGCTTAGGCAGGGTTACCTACAATGAGCAGTTCTTC.

The chain joins TRBV19 to TRBJ2-1; 8 bases align to TRBD2. The V and J ends lost 5 bases and 2 bases, in that order; junction bases with no gene match: 8. The CDR3 consists of 16 residues. Germline CDR1 is LNHDA and CDR2 is SQIVND (reference sequence). The CDR3 DNA is TGTGCCAGTAGTCCCGGGGATAGCGGGACCTACAATGAGCAGTTCTTC. It yields the protein CASSPGDSGTYNEQFF.